Each of the 22 T cell receptor beta chains below was sequenced from the same sample in a study of T cells in Graves' hyperthyroidism and ophthalmopathy. What was amplified from RNA transcripts were TCR beta CDR3 regions. The HTBI primer set was used in a first-round RT-PCR of the TCR CDR3. TCRdb recomputed calls from the multiplex PCR reads with MiXCR, one row per CDR3 protein. The table lists about 840,000 distinct CDR3 sequences, roughly 40% of them singletons, with approximately 10% in the top ten. The sequenced material came from blood. The origin of the receptors is a man between 18 and 35 years old with Graves' hyperthyroidism.

This clonotype was picked up many times. The chain has TRBV7-9 and TRBJ1-6; D not resolved. Between the trimmed V and J ends, which lost 5 bases and 0 bases, there was a span of 5 bases. CDR1 is SEHNR and CDR2 is FQNEAQ in the germline V gene (reference sequence). There are 14 residues in the CDR3. The CDR3 bases are TGTGCCAGCAGCCCTGCCTCCTATAATTCACCCCTCCACTTT. Translation gives CASSPASYNSPLHF.

Turning to this clonotype: With a much larger clone just one base away, this may be a read error. The rearrangement links TRBV9 to TRBJ1-3; a possible D gene is TRBD1 (5 bases). The CDR3 extends over 15 amino acids. Trimming stripped 0 bases from V and 1 base from J, with 8 bases between. The germline CDR1 and CDR2 sequences are SGDLS and YYNGEE. As DNA, the CDR3 is TGTGCCAGCAGCGTAGAAGGGACTTCTGGAAACACCATATATTTT. Residues: CASSVEGTSGNTIYF.

This clonotype was recorded a few times. This rearrangement joins TRBV19 to TRBJ1-1; weak D call: TRBD1 (6 bases). Germline CDR1 reads LNHDA; CDR2 reads SQIVND (reference sequence). V lost 5 bases and J lost 5, with 18 bases in between. The CDR3 totals 15 residues. The CDR3 protein is CASSPRGRVRTEAFF. The CDR3, as DNA: TGTGCCAGTAGTCCCAGGGGTAGGGTACGGACTGAAGCTTTCTTT.

Note on this clonotype: The junction departs from the called germline gene at one end, perhaps through a read error. The chain combines TRBV19 with TRBJ1-5; tentative D call: TRBD1 (6 bases). CDR3 size: 14 residues. Germline V lookup: CDR1 LNHDA, CDR2 SQIVND (reference sequence). As DNA, the CDR3 is TGTGCCAGTAGTAAATCGGGGGCCAATGAGCCCCAGCATTTT. As protein: CASSKSGANEPQHF.

This clonotype was seen repeatedly, ten times or more. V usage is TRBV7-2 and J usage is TRBJ2-5; D call uncertain. The CDR3 has 14 residues. V lost 5 bases and J 1 base, leaving 11 bases between the germline ends. The germline V gene has CDR1 SGHTA and CDR2 FQGNSA. DNA of the CDR3: TGTGCCAGCAGCCCGAGAGCCCGCCAAGAGACCCAGTACTTC. This sequence encodes CASSPRARQETQYF.

The chain combines TRBV7-6 with TRBJ2-5; 8 nucleotides align to TRBD2. The V gene end was trimmed by 5 bases and the J gene end by 5 bases; junction bases not matched to a gene: 7. CDR3 length: 14 residues. Germline CDR1 reads SGHVS; CDR2 reads FNYEAQ. In DNA, the CDR3 is TGTGCCAGCAGCAGTGATGGACTAGCTGAGACCCAGTACTTC. Its protein product is CASSSDGLAETQYF.

This clonotype was counted ten times or more. The V call is TRBV7-2, the J call TRBJ2-7; a possible D gene is TRBD1 (5 bases). With 2 bases removed from V and 9 bases from J, the gap between germline ends came to 17 bases. The CDR3 runs to 14 residues. CDR1 is SGHTA and CDR2 is FQGNSA in the germline V gene. The CDR3 here is CASSLSPGDSAQYF. For the CDR3, the DNA is TGTGCCAGCAGCTTATCTCCAGGTGACAGCGCGCAGTACTTC.

This clonotype showed up many times. The CDR3 loop is CATSTGTTSYEQYF. The CDR3 DNA is TGTGCCACCTCGACCGGGACCACCTCCTACGAGCAGTACTTC. This chain connects TRBV2 to TRBJ2-7, with D possibly being TRBD1 or TRBD2 (5 bases each). CDR3 length: 14 residues. Germline CDR1 reads SNHLY; CDR2 reads FYNNEI. The ends were cut back, 10 bases at V and 0 bases at J, with 16 bases in the middle. The full variable domain, in which reference TRBV2 and TRBJ2-7 provide the parts outside the CDR3, is EPEVTQTPSHQVTQMGQEVILRCVPISNHLYFYWYRQILGQKVEFLVSFYNNEISEKSEIFDDQFSVERPDGSNFTLKIRSTKLEDSAMYFCATSTGTTSYEQYFGPGTRLTVT.

This clonotype was detected a few times. The rearrangement links TRBV10-3 to TRBJ2-7, with 10 bases matching TRBD2. The CDR3 totals 13 residues. Germline CDR1 reads ENHRY; CDR2 reads SYGVKD. Trimming at V came to 11 bases and at J to 5 bases, leaving 9 bases not matched to a gene. This CDR3 reads CAASGTSDNEQYF. Here the CDR3 DNA reads TGTGCCGCTTCCGGGACTAGCGACAACGAGCAGTACTTC.

This clonotype was detected ten times or more. The CDR3 spells CASSVSMGWRETQYF. The CDR3 nucleotides read TGTGCCAGCAGCGTTTCCATGGGTTGGAGAGAGACCCAGTACTTC. This chain connects TRBV9 to TRBJ2-5, with D unresolved. CDR3 length: 15 residues. CDR1 and CDR2 from the germline V gene are SGDLS and YYNGEE. Trimming took off 2 bases at V and 4 bases at J, with 15 bases between the two ends.

CDR3 amino acids: CASSEGSVQETQYF. The CDR3 DNA reads TGTGCCAGCAGTGAAGGGTCAGTCCAAGAGACCCAGTACTTC. This rearrangement joins TRBV2 to TRBJ2-5, with unresolved D. Trimming pared 1 base from V and 1 base from J, leaving 7 bases between. Germline V CDR1 and CDR2: SNHLY, FYNNEI. The length of the CDR3 is 14 residues.

This clonotype appeared many times. The CDR3 is CASSEEGNHEQYF. The CDR3 bases are TGCGCCAGCAGTGAGGAAGGGAACCACGAGCAGTACTTC. The chain employs TRBV10-1 and TRBJ2-7, with D hard to call. Germline-derived CDR1 and CDR2 are WNHNN and SYGVQD (reference sequence). The CDR3 has 13 amino acids. The germline V and J ends were trimmed by 2 bases and 5 bases, with 10 bases remaining between them.

The chain recombines TRBV9 with TRBJ2-7, with D perhaps matching TRBD2 (6 bases). The CDR3 is 13 amino acids. V dropped 5 bases and J dropped 6 bases, with 15 bases sitting between them. Germline CDR1 SGDLS, CDR2 YYNGEE. CDR3: CASSLAWGGEQYF. The CDR3, as DNA: TGTGCCAGCAGTCTAGCGTGGGGTGGCGAGCAGTACTTC.

The genes are TRBV29-1 and TRBJ1-1; no reliable D call. CDR3 length equals 10 residues. Germline-derived CDR1 and CDR2 are SQVTM and ANQGSEA. CDR3 DNA sequence: TGCAGTGAAGTCGGCCCGGCGGCTTTCTTT. It is translated as CSEVGPAAFF.

The sample holds a few counts of this clonotype. The CDR3 DNA sequence: TGTGCCAGCAGTCCACCGGGACAACAGTACGAGCAGTACTTC. Amino acids: CASSPPGQQYEQYF. The V call is TRBV9, the J call TRBJ2-7; D perhaps matches TRBD1 (6 bases). Trimming took off 5 bases at V and 4 bases at J, with 16 bases between the two ends. In germline, CDR1 is SGDLS, CDR2 YYNGEE. The CDR3 totals 14 residues.

This clonotype appeared many times. The chain joins TRBV19 to TRBJ2-2; 9 nucleotides line up with TRBD2. V was clipped by 7 bases and J by 4 bases; unmatched bases: 7. The CDR3 runs 15 residues. The germline V gene has CDR1 LNHDA and CDR2 SQIVND (reference sequence). The CDR3, as DNA: TGTGCCAGTACCTCAGCGGGAGGAGGCACCGGGGAGCTGTTTTTT. As protein: CASTSAGGGTGELFF.

The V call is TRBV5-6, the J call TRBJ2-2; unclear D gene. CDR1 is SGHDT and CDR2 is YYEEEE in the germline V gene. Trimming cost V 0 bases and J 4 bases, with 10 bases left between them. This CDR3 region has 15 residues. This CDR3 reads CASSLGGFLTGELFF. CDR3 DNA sequence: TGTGCCAGCAGCTTGGGTGGTTTCCTCACCGGGGAGCTGTTTTTT.

Only one count was recorded for this clonotype. This chain joins TRBV7-8 and TRBJ1-1, with D tentatively TRBD1 (6 bases). V lost 5 bases to trimming and J lost 14 bases, with 18 bases between them. Germline CDR1 reads SGHVS; CDR2 reads FQNEAQ. CDR3 length: 12 residues. The CDR3 loop reads CASSTVQGLIFF. In nucleotides, the CDR3 is TGTGCCAGCAGCACCGTACAGGGCTTGATCTTCTTT.

The J gene is TRBJ2-7, the V gene TRBV11-2; 7 bases fit TRBD1. This CDR3 contains 11 residues. Germline assignment: CDR1 SGHAT and CDR2 FQNNGV. V lost 6 bases, J lost 7 bases, and 3 bases stayed unmatched. The CDR3, as DNA: TGTGCCAGCAGTGAGGGGGCTGAGCAGTACTTC. This codes for CASSEGAEQYF.

As regards this clonotype: A much more abundant neighbour one base away suggests this may be a read error. V gene TRBV19 combines with J gene TRBJ1-1; D is ambiguous. This CDR3 contains 14 residues. Per germline, CDR1 LNHDA and CDR2 SQIVND (reference sequence). The CDR3 DNA reads as TGTGCCAGTCGCCTCATCTGGGATATGGGGAAAGCTTTGTTT. Amino acids: CASRLIWDMGKALF.

The V gene is TRBV6-1, the J gene TRBJ1-1; the D is unclear. Trimming left V 0 bases short and J 11 bases short, with 10 bases between. The CDR3 has 12 residues. Per the germline V gene, CDR1 is MNHNS and CDR2 is SASEGT. The CDR3 coding sequence is TGTGCCAGCAGTGAAGCGCTTCAACTTGCTTTCTTT. It is translated as CASSEALQLAFF.

The chain joins TRBV29-1 to TRBJ2-7, with D unresolved. Trimming took 4 bases from V and 6 from J, leaving 7 bases between them. The germline gives CDR1 SQVTM, CDR2 ANQGSEA. The CDR3 spans 10 residues. The CDR3 loop is CSVVAAEQYF. DNA for the CDR3: TGCAGCGTTGTGGCTGCCGAGCAGTACTTC.